This entry describes one T cell receptor beta chain. The authors' processing: The authors estimated nucleated cell counts from reference gene primer amplification. The table came from immunoSEQ multiplex PCR; TCRdb's copy has only in-frame clones and leaves some out. Clone size and V and J calls were adopted from that table, with D and trimming inferred from the DNA. The sample includes about 320,000 clones, more than 70% of them seen just once. From germline, CDR1 is SGHTA and CDR2 FQGNSA. The CDR3 totals 14 residues. V dropped 4 bases and J dropped 4 bases, with 11 bases sitting between them. These data belong to a study of blood T cell repertoires in COVID-19. Study context: Acute-phase and convalescent COVID-19 samples originated in the United States, Italy and Spain. In each case, the material was cDNA or gDNA derived from T cells, B-cell-depleted T cells, or PBMCs.

The chain carries TRBV7-2 and TRBJ1-5; weak D call: TRBD1 (6 bases). The TCR was taken from a young man who had recovered from COVID-19. Sequencing input: peripheral blood. The CDR3 protein is CASSSRGGNQPQHF. The CDR3 DNA is TGTGCCAGCAGCTCAAGGGGGGGTAATCAGCCCCAGCATTTT.